This T cell receptor (beta chain) derives from a study of CD8 T cells in ankylosing spondylitis (dated by TCRdb to the late 2010s). The study in broad terms: The study set out to find disease-linked TCR variants by profiling T cell receptor beta repertoires in ankylosing spondylitis patients and healthy donors. Samples of peripheral blood were taken, and for ankylosing spondylitis patients, synovial fluid was collected as well. In total, the full study cohort was made up of roughly 100 healthy donors and 25 to 30 ankylosing spondylitis patients. General study outcomes and caveats: Blood from ankylosing spondylitis patients appeared to be characterized by a TCR beta motif made up of eight highly homologous amino acid variants. In peripheral blood, the disease-linked clones were found at relatively low frequencies and had a CD8+ phenotype. According to the report, matched synovial fluid samples from ankylosing spondylitis patients were significantly enriched for the disease-linked clones. Some of the motif variants had been reported before in the synovial fluid and blood of reactive arthritis patients, a finding that suggests common disease-initiation mechanisms.

Reads for this sample came from an Illumina HiSeq 2500. Quantitative 5'-RACE with molecular barcodes was used to prepare TCR beta libraries. The paper's processing steps were these. A new computational method, built on a probabilistic model of VDJ rearrangement, was used to identify disease-linked TCR variants. In TCRdb, the public reads were trimmed at Q25 with fastp and aligned with MiXCR, with productive beta chains retained. Each entry merges the rows of one CDR3 protein and shows their most common DNA and genes. TCRdb's processing, not the authors', yielded these V and J calls. The sample has about 240,000 distinct CDR3 sequences on record, 7.5% to 9% of them singletons. Clones ranked in the top ten supply under 7.5% of the sample. Including cysteine and phenylalanine, the CDR3 has 13 amino acids. Only the CDR3 portion is preserved as DNA: 39 bases, with reading frame beginning at the first base. The germline ends are 17 bases apart after V is trimmed by 5 bases and J by 10 bases. Via the germline V gene, CDR1 is LGHNT and CDR2 FRNRAP.

The sample holds a few counts of this clonotype. The antigen it binds to is not known. Base quality data are lacking; no much larger clone is found one base away. Recombination connected TRBV12-5 to TRBJ1-1; matching of 5 bases hints at TRBD1 as the D gene. The sequencing input was blood, either unsorted or a sorted T cell fraction (not recorded which). The sequence derives from a male donor with ankylosing spondylitis or in good health (not recorded which). The CDR3 is CASGQGPGPGAFF. The bases are TGTGCTAGTGGTCAGGGACCGGGACCTGGAGCTTTCTTT.